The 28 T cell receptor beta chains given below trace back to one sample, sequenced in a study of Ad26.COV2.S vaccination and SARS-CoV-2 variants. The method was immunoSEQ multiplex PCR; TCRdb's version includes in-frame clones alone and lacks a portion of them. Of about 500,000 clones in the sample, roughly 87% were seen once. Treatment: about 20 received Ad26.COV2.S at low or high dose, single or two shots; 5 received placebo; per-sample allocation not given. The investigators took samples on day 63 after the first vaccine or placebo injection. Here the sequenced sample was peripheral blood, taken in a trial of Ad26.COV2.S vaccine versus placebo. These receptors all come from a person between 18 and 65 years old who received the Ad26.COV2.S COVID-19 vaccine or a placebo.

The CDR3 DNA reads as TGCGCCAGCAGCTTGGGAGGCAGCGGGATGTACAATGAGCAGTTCTTC. Translation gives CASSLGGSGMYNEQFF. The genes are TRBV5-1 and TRBJ2-1, with 7 bases matching TRBD2. CDR3 length: 16 amino acids. CDR1 is SGHRS and CDR2 is YFSETQ in the germline V gene. Trimming took 0 bases from V and 4 from J; bases not matched to a gene: 7. Based on the CDR3 plus reference TRBV5-1 and TRBJ2-1, the full variable domain is KAGVTQTPRYLIKTRGQQVTLSCSPISGHRSVSWYQQTPGQGLQFLFEYFSETQRNKGNFPGRFSGRQFSNSRSEMNVSTLELGDSALYLCASSLGGSGMYNEQFFGPGTRLTVL.

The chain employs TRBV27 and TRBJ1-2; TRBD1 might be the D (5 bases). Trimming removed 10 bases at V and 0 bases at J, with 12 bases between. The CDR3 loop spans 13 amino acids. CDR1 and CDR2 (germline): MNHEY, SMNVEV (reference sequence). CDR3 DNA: TGTGCCACTTCAGGGAGCCCTAACTATGGCTACACCTTC. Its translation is CATSGSPNYGYTF.

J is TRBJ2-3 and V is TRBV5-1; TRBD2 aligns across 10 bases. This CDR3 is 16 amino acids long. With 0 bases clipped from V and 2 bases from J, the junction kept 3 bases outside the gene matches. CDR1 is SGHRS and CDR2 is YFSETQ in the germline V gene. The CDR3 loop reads CASSLGGTSDTDTQYF. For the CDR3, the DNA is TGCGCCAGCAGCTTGGGGGGGACTAGCGACACAGATACGCAGTATTTT. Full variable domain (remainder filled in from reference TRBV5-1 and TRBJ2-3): KAGVTQTPRYLIKTRGQQVTLSCSPISGHRSVSWYQQTPGQGLQFLFEYFSETQRNKGNFPGRFSGRQFSNSRSEMNVSTLELGDSALYLCASSLGGTSDTDTQYFGPGTRLTVL.

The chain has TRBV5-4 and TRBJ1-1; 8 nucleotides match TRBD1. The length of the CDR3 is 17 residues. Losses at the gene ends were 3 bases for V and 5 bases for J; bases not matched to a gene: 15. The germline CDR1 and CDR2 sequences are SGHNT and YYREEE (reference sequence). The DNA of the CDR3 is TGTGCCAGCAGCTCCACTGGACAGGGTAATACCCGAACTGAAGCTTTCTTT. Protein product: CASSSTGQGNTRTEAFF.

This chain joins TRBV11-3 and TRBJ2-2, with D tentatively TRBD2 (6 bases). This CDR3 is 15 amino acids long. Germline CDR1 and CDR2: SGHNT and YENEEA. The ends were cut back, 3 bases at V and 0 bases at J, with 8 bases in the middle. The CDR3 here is CASSLGGSNTGELFF. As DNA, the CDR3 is TGTGCCAGCAGCTTGGGGGGTTCGAACACCGGGGAGCTGTTTTTT.

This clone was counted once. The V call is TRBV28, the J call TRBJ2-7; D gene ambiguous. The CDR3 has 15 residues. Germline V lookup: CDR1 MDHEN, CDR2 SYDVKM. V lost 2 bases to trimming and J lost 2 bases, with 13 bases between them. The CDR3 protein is CASSLGFVVTYEQYF. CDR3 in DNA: TGTGCCAGCAGTTTAGGGTTTGTCGTAACCTACGAGCAGTACTTC.

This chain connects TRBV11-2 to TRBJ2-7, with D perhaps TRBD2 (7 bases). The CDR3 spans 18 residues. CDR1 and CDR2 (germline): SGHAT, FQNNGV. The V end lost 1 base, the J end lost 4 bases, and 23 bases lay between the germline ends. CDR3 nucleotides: TGTGCCAGCAGCTTAGTGTCATCGTATTTCGGGGGGCAATACGAGCAGTACTTC. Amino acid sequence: CASSLVSSYFGGQYEQYF.

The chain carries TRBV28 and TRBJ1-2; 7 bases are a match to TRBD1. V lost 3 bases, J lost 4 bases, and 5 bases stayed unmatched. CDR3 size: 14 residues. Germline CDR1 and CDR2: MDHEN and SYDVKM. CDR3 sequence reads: CASSLGTDIYGYTF. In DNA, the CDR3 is TGTGCCAGCAGTTTGGGGACAGACATCTATGGCTACACCTTC.

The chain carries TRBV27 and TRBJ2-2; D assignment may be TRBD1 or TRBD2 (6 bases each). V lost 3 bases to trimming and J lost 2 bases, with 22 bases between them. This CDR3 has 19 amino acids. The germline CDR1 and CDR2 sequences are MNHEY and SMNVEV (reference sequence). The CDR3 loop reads CASSLGGGLLHTNTGELFF. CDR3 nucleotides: TGTGCCAGCAGTTTGGGGGGCGGACTACTCCATACAAACACCGGGGAGCTGTTTTTT.

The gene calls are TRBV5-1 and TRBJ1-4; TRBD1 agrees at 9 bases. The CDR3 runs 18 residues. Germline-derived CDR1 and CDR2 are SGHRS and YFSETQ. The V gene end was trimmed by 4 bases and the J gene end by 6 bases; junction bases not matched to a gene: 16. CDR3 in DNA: TGCGCCAGCAGCCCGGGACAGGGCTTTGTTAGCTTCTATGAAAAACTGTTTTTT. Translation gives CASSPGQGFVSFYEKLFF. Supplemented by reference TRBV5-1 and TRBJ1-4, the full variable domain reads KAGVTQTPRYLIKTRGQQVTLSCSPISGHRSVSWYQQTPGQGLQFLFEYFSETQRNKGNFPGRFSGRQFSNSRSEMNVSTLELGDSALYLCASSPGQGFVSFYEKLFFGSGTQLSVL.

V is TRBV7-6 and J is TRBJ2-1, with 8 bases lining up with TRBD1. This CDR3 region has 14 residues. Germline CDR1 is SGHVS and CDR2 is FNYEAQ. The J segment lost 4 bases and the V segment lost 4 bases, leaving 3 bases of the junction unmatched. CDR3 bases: TGTGCCAGCAGCTCGGACAGGGCTTACAATGAGCAGTTCTTC. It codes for CASSSDRAYNEQFF.

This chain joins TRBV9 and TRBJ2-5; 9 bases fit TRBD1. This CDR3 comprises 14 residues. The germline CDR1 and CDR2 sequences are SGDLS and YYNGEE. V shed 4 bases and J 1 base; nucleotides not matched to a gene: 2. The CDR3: CASSSTGGQETQYF. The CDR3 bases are TGTGCCAGCAGCTCGACAGGGGGCCAAGAGACCCAGTACTTC.

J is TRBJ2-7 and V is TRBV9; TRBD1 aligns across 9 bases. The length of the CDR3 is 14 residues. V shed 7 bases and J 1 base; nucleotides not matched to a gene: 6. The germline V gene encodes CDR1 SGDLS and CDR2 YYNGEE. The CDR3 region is CASARQGGSYEQYF. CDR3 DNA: TGTGCCAGCGCCCGACAGGGGGGGTCCTACGAGCAGTACTTC.

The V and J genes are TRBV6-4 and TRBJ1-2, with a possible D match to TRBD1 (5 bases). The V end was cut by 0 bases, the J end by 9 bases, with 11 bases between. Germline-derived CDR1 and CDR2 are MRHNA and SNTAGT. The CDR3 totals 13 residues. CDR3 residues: CASSDSRRGRYTF. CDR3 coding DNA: TGTGCCAGCAGTGACTCCAGGAGGGGCCGCTACACCTTC.

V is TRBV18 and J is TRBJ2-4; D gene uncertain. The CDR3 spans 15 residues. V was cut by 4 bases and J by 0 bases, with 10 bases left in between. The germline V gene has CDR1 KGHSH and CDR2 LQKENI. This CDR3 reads CASSHPTGAKNIQYF. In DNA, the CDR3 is TGTGCCAGCTCACATCCGACGGGAGCCAAAAACATTCAGTACTTC. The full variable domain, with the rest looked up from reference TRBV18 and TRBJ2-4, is NAGVMQNPRHLVRRRGQEARLRCSPMKGHSHVYWYRQLPEEGLKFMVYLQKENIIDESGMPKERFSAEFPKEGPSILRIQQVVRGDSAAYFCASSHPTGAKNIQYFGAGTRLSVL.

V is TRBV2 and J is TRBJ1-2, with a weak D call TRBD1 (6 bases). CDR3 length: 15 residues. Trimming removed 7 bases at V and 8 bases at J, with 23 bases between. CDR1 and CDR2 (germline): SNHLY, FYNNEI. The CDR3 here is CASIGGIGGIRGYTF. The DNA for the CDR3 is TGTGCCAGCATAGGAGGGATAGGGGGGATTCGAGGCTACACCTTC.

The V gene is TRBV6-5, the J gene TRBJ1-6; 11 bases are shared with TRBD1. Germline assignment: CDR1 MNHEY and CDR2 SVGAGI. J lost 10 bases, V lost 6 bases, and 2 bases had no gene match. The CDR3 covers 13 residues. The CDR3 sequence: CASSRDRGSPLHF. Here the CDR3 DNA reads TGTGCCAGCAGCCGGGACAGGGGGTCACCCCTCCACTTT.

In nucleotides, the CDR3 is TGCGCCAGCAGCTTGTTCCTAAGACAGGGGCAGCAATCAATGGAGACCCAGTACTTC. It codes for CASSLFLRQGQQSMETQYF. V gene TRBV5-1 combines with J gene TRBJ2-5, with 8 positions matching TRBD1. The junction had 19 bases not matched to a gene; V was cut back by 1 base and J by 5 bases. The CDR3 sequence is 19 residues long. Germline-derived CDR1 and CDR2 are SGHRS and YFSETQ.

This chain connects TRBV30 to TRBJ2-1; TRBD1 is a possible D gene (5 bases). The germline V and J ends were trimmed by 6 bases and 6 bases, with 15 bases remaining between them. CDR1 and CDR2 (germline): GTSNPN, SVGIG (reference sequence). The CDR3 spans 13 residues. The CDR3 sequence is CACSGSSRNEQFF. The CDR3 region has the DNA TGTGCCTGTTCAGGGTCCTCCCGCAATGAGCAGTTCTTC.

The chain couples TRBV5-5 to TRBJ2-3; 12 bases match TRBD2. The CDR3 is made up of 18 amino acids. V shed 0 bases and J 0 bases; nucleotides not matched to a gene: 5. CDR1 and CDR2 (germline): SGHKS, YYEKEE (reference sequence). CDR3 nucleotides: TGTGCCAGCAGCTTGGGACTAGCGGGGGTTCCTAGCACAGATACGCAGTATTTT. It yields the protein CASSLGLAGVPSTDTQYF.

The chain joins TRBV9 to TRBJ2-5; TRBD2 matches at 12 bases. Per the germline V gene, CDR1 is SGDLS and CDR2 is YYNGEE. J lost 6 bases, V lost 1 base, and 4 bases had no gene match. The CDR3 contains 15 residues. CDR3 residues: CASSVLAGGIQTQYF. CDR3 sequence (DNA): TGTGCCAGCAGCGTACTAGCGGGGGGGATTCAGACCCAGTACTTC.

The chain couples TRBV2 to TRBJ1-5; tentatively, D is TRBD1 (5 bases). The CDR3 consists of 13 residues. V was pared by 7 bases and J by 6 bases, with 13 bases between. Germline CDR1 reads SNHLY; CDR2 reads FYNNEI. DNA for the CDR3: TGTGCCAGCACGCGGGGGGGGAGTCAGCCCCAGCATTTT. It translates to CASTRGGSQPQHF.

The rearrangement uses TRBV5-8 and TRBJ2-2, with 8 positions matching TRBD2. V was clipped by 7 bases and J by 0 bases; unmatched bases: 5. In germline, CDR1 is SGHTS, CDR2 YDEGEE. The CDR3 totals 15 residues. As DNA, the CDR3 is TGTGCCAGCCGCTCTAGCGGGCCGAACACCGGGGAGCTGTTTTTT. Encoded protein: CASRSSGPNTGELFF. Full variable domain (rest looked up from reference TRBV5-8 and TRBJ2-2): EAGVTQSPTHLIKTRGQQATLRCSPISGHTSVYWYQQALGLGLQFLLWYDEGEERNRGNFPPRFSGRQFPNYSSELNVNALELEDSALYLCASRSSGPNTGELFFGEGSRLTVL.

CDR3 DNA sequence: TGTGCCACCAGCAATAGCGGGAGGGCCTGGGAGACCCAGTACTTC. As protein: CATSNSGRAWETQYF. V is TRBV15 and J is TRBJ2-5; TRBD2 aligns across 11 bases. CDR3 length: 15 residues. Germline CDR1 reads LNHNV; CDR2 reads YYDKDF (reference sequence). V gave up 4 bases and J gave up 5 bases; unmatched junction bases: 6.

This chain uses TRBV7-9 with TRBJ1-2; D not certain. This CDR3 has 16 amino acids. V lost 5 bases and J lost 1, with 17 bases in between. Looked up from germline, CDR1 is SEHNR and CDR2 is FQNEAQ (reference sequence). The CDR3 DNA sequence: TGTGCCAGCAGCCCCCCCTCGACGAACCTTAACTATGGCTACACCTTC. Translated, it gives CASSPPSTNLNYGYTF.

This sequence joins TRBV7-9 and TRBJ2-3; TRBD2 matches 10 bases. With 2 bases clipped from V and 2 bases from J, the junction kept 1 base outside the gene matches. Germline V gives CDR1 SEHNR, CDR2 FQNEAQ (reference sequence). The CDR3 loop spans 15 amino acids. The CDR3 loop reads CASSLTSGATDTQYF. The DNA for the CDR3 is TGTGCCAGCAGCTTAACTAGCGGGGCCACAGATACGCAGTATTTT.

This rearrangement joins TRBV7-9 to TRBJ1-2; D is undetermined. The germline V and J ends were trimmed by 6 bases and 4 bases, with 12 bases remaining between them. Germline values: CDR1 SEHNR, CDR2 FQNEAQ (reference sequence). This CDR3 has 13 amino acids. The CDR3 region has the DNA TGTGCCAGCAGACCCGACCATTCCTATGGCTACACCTTC. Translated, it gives CASRPDHSYGYTF.

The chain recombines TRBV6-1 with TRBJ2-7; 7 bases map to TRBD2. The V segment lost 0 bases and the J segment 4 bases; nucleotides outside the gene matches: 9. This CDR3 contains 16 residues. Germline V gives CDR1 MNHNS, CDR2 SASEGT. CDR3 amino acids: CASSEAGGKLGYEQYF. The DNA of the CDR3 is TGTGCCAGCAGTGAAGCGGGAGGGAAATTGGGGTACGAGCAGTACTTC.